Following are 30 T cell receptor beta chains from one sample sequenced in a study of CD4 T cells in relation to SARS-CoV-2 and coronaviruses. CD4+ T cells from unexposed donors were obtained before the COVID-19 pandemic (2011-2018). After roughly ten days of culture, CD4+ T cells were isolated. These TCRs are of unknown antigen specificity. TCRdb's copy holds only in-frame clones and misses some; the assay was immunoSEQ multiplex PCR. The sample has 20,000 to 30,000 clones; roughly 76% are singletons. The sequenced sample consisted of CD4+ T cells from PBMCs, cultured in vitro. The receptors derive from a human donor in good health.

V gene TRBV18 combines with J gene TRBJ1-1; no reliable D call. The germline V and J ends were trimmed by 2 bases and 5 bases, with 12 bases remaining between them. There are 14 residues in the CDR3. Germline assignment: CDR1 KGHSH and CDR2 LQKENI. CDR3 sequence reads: CASSPERQMTEAFF. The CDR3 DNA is TGTGCCAGCTCACCAGAGCGCCAGATGACTGAAGCTTTCTTT.

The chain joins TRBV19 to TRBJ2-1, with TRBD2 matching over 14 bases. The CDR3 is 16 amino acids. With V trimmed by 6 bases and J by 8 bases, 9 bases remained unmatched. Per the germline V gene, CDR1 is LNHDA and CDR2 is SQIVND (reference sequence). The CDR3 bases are TGTGCCAGTAGCCCGACTAGCGGGAGGGCCAGTGATGAGCAGTTCTTC. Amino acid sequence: CASSPTSGRASDEQFF.

This CDR3 reads CASSLGTNTEAFF. DNA for the CDR3: TGTGCCAGCAGCTTAGGGACGAACACTGAAGCTTTCTTT. The rearrangement uses TRBV5-5 and TRBJ1-1; D might be TRBD1 (5 bases). The ends were cut back, 2 bases at V and 1 base at J, with 6 bases in the middle. The CDR3 is 13 amino acids. CDR1 and CDR2 (germline): SGHKS, YYEKEE (reference sequence). Full variable domain (outside the CDR3, taken from reference TRBV5-5 and TRBJ1-1): DAGVTQSPTHLIKTRGQQVTLRCSPISGHKSVSWYQQVLGQGPQFIFQYYEKEERGRGNFPDRFSARQFPNYSSELNVNALLLGDSALYLCASSLGTNTEAFFGQGTRLTVV.

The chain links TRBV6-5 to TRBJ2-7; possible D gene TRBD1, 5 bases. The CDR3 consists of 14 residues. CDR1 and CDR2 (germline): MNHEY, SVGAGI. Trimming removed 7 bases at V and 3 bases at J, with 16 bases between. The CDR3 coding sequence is TGTGCCAGCAACCGAGCCCAGGGCAACTACGAGCAGTACTTC. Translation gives CASNRAQGNYEQYF.

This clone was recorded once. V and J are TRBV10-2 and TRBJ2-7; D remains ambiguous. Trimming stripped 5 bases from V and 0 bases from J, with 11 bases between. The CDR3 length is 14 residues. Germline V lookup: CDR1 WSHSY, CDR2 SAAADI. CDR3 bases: TGCGCCAGCAGTTCAAACAGCTACTCCTACGAGCAGTACTTC. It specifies CASSSNSYSYEQYF.

The chain's CDR3 is CASSLVGGGASYNEQFF. DNA for the CDR3: TGTGCCAGCAGCTTAGTCGGCGGGGGGGCTTCCTACAATGAGCAGTTCTTC. The chain recombines TRBV7-8 with TRBJ2-1, with TRBD2 matching over 9 bases. The CDR3 contains 17 residues. The germline V gene has CDR1 SGHVS and CDR2 FQNEAQ. V was clipped by 1 base and J by 1 base; unmatched bases: 5.

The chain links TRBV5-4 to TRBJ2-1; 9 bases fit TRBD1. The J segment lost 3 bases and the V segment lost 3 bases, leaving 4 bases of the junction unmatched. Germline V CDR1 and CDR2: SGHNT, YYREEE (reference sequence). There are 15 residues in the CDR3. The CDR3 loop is CASSYGTGNYNEQFF. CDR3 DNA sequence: TGTGCCAGCAGCTACGGGACAGGGAACTACAATGAGCAGTTCTTC. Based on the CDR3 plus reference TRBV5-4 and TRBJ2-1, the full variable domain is ETGVTQSPTHLIKTRGQQVTLRCSSQSGHNTVSWYQQALGQGPQFIFQYYREEENGRGNFPPRFSGLQFPNYSSELNVNALELDDSALYLCASSYGTGNYNEQFFGPGTRLTVL.

CDR3 nucleotide sequence: TGTGCCTGGAGTCGCCGCGGGGGGGTCGGAGAGACCCAGTACTTC. It encodes CAWSRRGGVGETQYF. The chain uses TRBV30 and TRBJ2-5; 9 positions agree with TRBD2. CDR1 is GTSNPN, CDR2 SVGIG, per germline (reference sequence). The CDR3 has 15 amino acids. The trim removed 2 bases at V and 4 bases at J, leaving 8 bases unmatched.

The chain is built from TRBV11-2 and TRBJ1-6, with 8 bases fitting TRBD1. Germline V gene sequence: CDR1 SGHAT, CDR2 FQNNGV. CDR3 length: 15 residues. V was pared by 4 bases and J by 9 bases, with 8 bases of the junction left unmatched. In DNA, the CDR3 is TGTGCCAGCAGCTGGGGACAGGCCCGAGGTTCACCCCTCCACTTT. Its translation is CASSWGQARGSPLHF.

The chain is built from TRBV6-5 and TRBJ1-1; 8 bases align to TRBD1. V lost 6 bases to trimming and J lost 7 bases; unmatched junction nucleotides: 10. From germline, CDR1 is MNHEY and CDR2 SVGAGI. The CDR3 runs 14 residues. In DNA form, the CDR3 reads TGTGCCAGCAGGGGGGACAGGAACTTTATTGAAGCTTTCTTT. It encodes CASRGDRNFIEAFF.

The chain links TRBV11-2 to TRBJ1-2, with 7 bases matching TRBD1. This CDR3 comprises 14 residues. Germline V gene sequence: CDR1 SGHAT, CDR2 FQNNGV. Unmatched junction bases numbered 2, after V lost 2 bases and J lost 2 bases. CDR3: CASSLSRGNYGYTF. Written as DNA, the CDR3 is TGTGCCAGCAGCTTAAGCAGGGGGAACTATGGCTACACCTTC.

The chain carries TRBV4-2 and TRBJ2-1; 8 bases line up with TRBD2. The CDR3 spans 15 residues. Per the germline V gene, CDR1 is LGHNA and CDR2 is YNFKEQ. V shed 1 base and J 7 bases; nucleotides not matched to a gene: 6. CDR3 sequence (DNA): TGTGCCAGCAGCCAAGCGGGAGGGCCGGGGAATGAGCAGTTCTTC. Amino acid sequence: CASSQAGGPGNEQFF.

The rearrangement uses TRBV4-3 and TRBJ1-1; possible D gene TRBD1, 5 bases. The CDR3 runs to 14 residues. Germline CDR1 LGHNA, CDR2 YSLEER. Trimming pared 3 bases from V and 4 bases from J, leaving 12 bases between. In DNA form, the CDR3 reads TGCGCCAGCAGCCAGCGACATGGGGGCACTGAAGCTTTCTTT. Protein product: CASSQRHGGTEAFF.

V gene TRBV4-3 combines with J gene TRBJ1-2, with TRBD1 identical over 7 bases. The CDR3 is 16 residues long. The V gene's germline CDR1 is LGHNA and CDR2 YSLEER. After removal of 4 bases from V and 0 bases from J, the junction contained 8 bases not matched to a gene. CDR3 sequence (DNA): TGCGCCAGCAGCCTCGGACAGGCCAATGCTAACTATGGCTACACCTTC. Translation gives CASSLGQANANYGYTF.

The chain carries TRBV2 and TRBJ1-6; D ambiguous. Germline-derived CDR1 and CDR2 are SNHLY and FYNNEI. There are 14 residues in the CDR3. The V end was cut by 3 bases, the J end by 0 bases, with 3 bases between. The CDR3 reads CASSDSSYNSPLHF. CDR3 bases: TGTGCCAGCAGTGACAGCTCCTATAATTCACCCCTCCACTTT.

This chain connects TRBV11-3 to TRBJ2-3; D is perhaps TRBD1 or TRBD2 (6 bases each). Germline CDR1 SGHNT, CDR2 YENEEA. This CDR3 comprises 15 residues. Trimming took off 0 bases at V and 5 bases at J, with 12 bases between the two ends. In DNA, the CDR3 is TGTGCCAGCAGCTTAGAGGGCAGGGGAGGAGATACGCAGTATTTT. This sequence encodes CASSLEGRGGDTQYF.

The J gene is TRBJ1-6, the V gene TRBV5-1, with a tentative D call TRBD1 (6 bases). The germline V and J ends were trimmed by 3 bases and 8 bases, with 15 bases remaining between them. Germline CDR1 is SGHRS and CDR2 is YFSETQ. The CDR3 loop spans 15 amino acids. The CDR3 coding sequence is TGCGCCAGCAGCTCGTTGACAGGAAGGGATTCACCCCTCCACTTT. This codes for CASSSLTGRDSPLHF. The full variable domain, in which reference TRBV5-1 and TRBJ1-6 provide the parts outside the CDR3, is KAGVTQTPRYLIKTRGQQVTLSCSPISGHRSVSWYQQTPGQGLQFLFEYFSETQRNKGNFPGRFSGRQFSNSRSEMNVSTLELGDSALYLCASSSLTGRDSPLHFGNGTRLTVT.

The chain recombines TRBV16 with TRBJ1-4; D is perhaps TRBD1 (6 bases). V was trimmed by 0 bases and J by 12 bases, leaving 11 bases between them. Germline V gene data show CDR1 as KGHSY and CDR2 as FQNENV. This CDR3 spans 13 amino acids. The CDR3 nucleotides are TGTGCCAGCAGCCAATCTCGGGACATGGAACTGTTTTTT. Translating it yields CASSQSRDMELFF. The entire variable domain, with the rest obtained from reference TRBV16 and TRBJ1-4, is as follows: GEEVAQTPKHLVRGEGQKAKLYCAPIKGHSYVFWYQQVLKNEFKFLISFQNENVFDETGMPKERFSAKCLPNSPCSLEIQATKLEDSAVYFCASSQSRDMELFFGSGTQLSVL.

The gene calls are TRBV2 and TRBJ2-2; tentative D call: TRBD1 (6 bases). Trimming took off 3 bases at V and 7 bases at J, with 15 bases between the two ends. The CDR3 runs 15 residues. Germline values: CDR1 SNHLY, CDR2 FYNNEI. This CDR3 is CASSDRGYYGGELFF. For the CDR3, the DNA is TGTGCCAGCAGTGACAGGGGATATTATGGCGGGGAGCTGTTTTTT.

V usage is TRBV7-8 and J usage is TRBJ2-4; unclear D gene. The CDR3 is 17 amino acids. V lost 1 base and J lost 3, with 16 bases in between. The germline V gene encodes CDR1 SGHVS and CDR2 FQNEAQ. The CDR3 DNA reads TGTGCCAGCAGCTTAGGGGCCAGGAAACCCGGCAAAAACATTCAGTACTTC. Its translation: CASSLGARKPGKNIQYF.

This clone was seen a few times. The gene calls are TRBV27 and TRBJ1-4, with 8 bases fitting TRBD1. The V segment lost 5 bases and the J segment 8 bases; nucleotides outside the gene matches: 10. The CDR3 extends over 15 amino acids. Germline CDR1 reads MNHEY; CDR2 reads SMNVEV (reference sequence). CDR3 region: CASSRTDRGEEKLFF. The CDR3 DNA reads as TGTGCCAGCAGTCGAACCGACAGGGGAGAAGAAAAACTGTTTTTT.

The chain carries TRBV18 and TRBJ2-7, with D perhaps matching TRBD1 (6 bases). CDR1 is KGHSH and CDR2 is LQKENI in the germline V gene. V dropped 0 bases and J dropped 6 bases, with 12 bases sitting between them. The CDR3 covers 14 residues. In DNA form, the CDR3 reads TGTGCCAGCTCACCACCAAACAGGGTGGGCGAGCAGTACTTC. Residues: CASSPPNRVGEQYF.

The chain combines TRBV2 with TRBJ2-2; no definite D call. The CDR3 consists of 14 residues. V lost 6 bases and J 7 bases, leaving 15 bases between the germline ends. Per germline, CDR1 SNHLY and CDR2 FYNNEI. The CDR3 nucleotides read TGTGCCAGCAGCTTCCAAGGCCTCCACGGGGAGCTGTTTTTT. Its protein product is CASSFQGLHGELFF. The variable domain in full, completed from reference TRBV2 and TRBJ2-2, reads EPEVTQTPSHQVTQMGQEVILRCVPISNHLYFYWYRQILGQKVEFLVSFYNNEISEKSEIFDDQFSVERPDGSNFTLKIRSTKLEDSAMYFCASSFQGLHGELFFGEGSRLTVL.

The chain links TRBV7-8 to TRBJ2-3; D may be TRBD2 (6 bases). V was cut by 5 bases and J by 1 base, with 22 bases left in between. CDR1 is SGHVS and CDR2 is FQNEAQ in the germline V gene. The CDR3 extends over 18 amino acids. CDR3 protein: CASSLEGILAAGTDTQYF. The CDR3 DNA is TGTGCCAGCAGCCTGGAGGGCATACTAGCCGCCGGCACAGATACGCAGTATTTT. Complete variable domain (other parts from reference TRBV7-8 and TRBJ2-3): GAGVSQSPRYKVAKRGQDVALRCDPISGHVSLFWYQQALGQGPEFLTYFQNEAQLDKSGLPSDRFFAERPEGSVSTLKIQRTQQEDSAVYLCASSLEGILAAGTDTQYFGPGTRLTVL.

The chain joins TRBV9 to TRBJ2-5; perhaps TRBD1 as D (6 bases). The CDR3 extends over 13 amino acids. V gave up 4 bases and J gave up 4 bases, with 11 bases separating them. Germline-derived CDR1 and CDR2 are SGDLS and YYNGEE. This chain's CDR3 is CASSRAGVETQYF. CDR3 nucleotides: TGTGCCAGCAGCCGGGCAGGGGTAGAGACCCAGTACTTC. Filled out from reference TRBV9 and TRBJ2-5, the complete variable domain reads DSGVTQTPKHLITATGQRVTLRCSPRSGDLSVYWYQQSLDQGLQFLIQYYNGEERAKGNILERFSAQQFPDLHSELNLSSLELGDSALYFCASSRAGVETQYFGPGTRLLVL.

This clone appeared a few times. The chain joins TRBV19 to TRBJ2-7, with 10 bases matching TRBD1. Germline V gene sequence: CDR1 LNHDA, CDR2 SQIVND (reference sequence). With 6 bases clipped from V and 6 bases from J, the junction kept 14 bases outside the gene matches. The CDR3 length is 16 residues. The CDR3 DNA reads TGTGCCAGTAGCAGACGTCGTGGACAGGGGGTTACCGAGCAGTACTTC. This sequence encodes CASSRRRGQGVTEQYF.

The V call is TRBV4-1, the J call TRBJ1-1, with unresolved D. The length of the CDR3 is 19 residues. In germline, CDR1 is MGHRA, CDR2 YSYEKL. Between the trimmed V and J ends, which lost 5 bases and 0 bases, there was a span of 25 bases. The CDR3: CASSGRGSAGTLVNTEAFF. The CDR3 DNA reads TGCGCCAGCAGCGGGAGAGGGAGTGCGGGAACCTTGGTGAACACTGAAGCTTTCTTT.

The CDR3 region is CASKTSRYGSETQYF. The CDR3 DNA reads TGTGCCAGCAAAACGTCGAGGTATGGGTCCGAGACCCAGTACTTC. This chain uses TRBV27 with TRBJ2-5; no firm D call. The CDR3 contains 15 residues. In germline, CDR1 is MNHEY, CDR2 SMNVEV (reference sequence). Trimming removed 7 bases from V and 5 bases from J, with 20 bases in between.

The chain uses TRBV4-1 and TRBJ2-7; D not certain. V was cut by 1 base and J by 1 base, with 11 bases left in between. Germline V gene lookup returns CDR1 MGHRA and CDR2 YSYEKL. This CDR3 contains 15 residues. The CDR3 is CASSQGLAQSYEQYF. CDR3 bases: TGCGCCAGCAGCCAAGGGTTGGCACAGTCCTACGAGCAGTACTTC.

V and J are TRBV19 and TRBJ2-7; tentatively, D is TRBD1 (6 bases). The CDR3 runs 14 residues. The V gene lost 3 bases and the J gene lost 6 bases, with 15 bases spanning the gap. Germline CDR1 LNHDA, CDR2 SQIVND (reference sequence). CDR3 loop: CASSIGRDTSEQYF. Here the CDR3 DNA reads TGTGCCAGTAGTATTGGCAGGGACACCTCCGAGCAGTACTTC.